Below, 4 T cell receptor beta chains from the same sample are listed, as sequenced in a study of cytomegalovirus exposure and HLA in healthy donors (dated by TCRdb to 2016 to 2017). Receptor libraries were prepared by the immunoSEQ multiplex PCR assay. A mixture of 60 forward primers for TCR Vbeta segments and 13 reverse primers for TCR Jbeta segments was used in the multiplex PCR. TCRdb took this table from immuneACCESS and kept in-frame rearrangements with V and J called. Such tables lack part of the clones; where checked against another copy, unresolved V genes explain under half of the gap, and the rest is unexplained. The sample yields 100,000 to 150,000 clones; 60% to 85% were counted once. Of the sample, 1.8% is held by the ten largest clones. The sample comprised PBMCs. The receptors derive from a middle-aged woman in good health and CMV-seronegative.

On this clone itself: This CDR3 is also generated by other DNA sequences in the sample. The chain joins TRBV7-8 to TRBJ2-7; 8 nucleotides align to TRBD1. This CDR3 has 16 residues. Trimming removed 5 bases from V and 2 bases from J; junction bases left unmatched: 11. Germline loops: CDR1 SGHVS, CDR2 FQNEAQ. The CDR3 nucleotides are TGTGCCAGCAGCCTATACGAGCTGGACAGGGCCTACGAGCAGTACTTC. Protein: CASSLYELDRAYEQYF. The full variable domain, in which reference TRBV7-8 and TRBJ2-7 provide the parts outside the CDR3, is GAGVSQSPRYKVAKRGQDVALRCDPISGHVSLFWYQQALGQGPEFLTYFQNEAQLDKSGLPSDRFFAERPEGSVSTLKIQRTQQEDSAVYLCASSLYELDRAYEQYFGPGTRLTVT.

This clone was seen only a few times. The chain joins TRBV5-1 to TRBJ2-7; 14 bases are a match to TRBD2. This CDR3 has 16 amino acids. J gave up 2 bases and V 4 bases, and 5 bases lay outside the gene matches. Germline assignment: CDR1 SGHRS and CDR2 YFSETQ. CDR3 coding DNA: TGCGCCAGCAGCAGAGGGGGACTAGCGGGGGCCTACGAGCAGTACTTC. This codes for CASSRGGLAGAYEQYF.

The V call is TRBV28, the J call TRBJ2-1, with D possibly matching TRBD2 (5 bases). Germline V CDR1 and CDR2: MDHEN, SYDVKM. The V and J ends lost 3 bases and 7 bases respectively, with 16 bases between them. The CDR3 has 15 residues. The CDR3 is CASSLGGSPVNEQFF. DNA for the CDR3: TGTGCCAGCAGTTTGGGCGGGTCCCCCGTTAATGAGCAGTTCTTC.

The gene calls are TRBV30 and TRBJ2-3; 10 bases are a match to TRBD2. This CDR3 is built from 16 residues. Unmatched junction bases numbered 3, after V lost 0 bases and J lost 0 bases. Germline lookup yields CDR1 GTSNPN and CDR2 SVGIG (reference sequence). CDR3 amino acids: CAWSVKAGGSTDTQYF. The CDR3 region has the DNA TGTGCCTGGAGTGTAAAAGCGGGGGGGAGCACAGATACGCAGTATTTT. The full variable domain, its missing parts supplied by reference TRBV30 and TRBJ2-3, is SQTIHQWPATLVQPVGSPLSLECTVEGTSNPNLYWYRQAAGRGLQLLFYSVGIGQISSEVPQNLSASRPQDRQFILSSKKLLLSDSGFYLCAWSVKAGGSTDTQYFGPGTRLTVL.